These 31 T cell receptor beta chains were all obtained from the same sample, sequenced in a study of T cell changes during pregnancy in multiple sclerosis. Sequencing was performed with immunoSEQ multiplex PCR; in TCRdb, only in-frame clones are kept and a portion is missing. The sample has over 50,000 clones, around 87% seen once. The sample taken for sequencing was peripheral blood from another person, used as feeder cells. The receptors derive from a human donor whose cells served as feeder cells for cultures in a pregnancy study.

J is TRBJ2-3 and V is TRBV11-3; no definite D call. This CDR3 comprises 12 residues. V dropped 4 bases and J dropped 6 bases, with 8 bases sitting between them. Germline CDR1 SGHNT, CDR2 YENEEA. Here the CDR3 reads CASSSHGDTQYF. The CDR3 DNA reads as TGTGCCAGCAGCTCCCATGGCGATACGCAGTATTTT.

The V and J genes are TRBV5-1 and TRBJ1-5; 8 bases fit TRBD1. Germline CDR1 and CDR2: SGHRS and YFSETQ. J lost 5 bases, V lost 5 bases, and 3 bases had no gene match. The CDR3 contains 13 residues. Here the CDR3 reads CASRPDRDQPQHF. Here the CDR3 DNA reads TGCGCCAGCAGGCCGGACAGGGATCAGCCCCAGCATTTT.

This clone was seen more than once but under ten times. The V call is TRBV7-9, the J call TRBJ1-1; D not certain. Between the trimmed V and J ends, which lost 2 bases and 1 base, there was a span of 5 bases. This CDR3 is built from 13 residues. In germline, CDR1 is SEHNR, CDR2 FQNEAQ (reference sequence). The CDR3 protein is CASSLKENTEAFF. As DNA, the CDR3 is TGTGCCAGCAGCTTAAAAGAGAACACTGAAGCTTTCTTT.

This sequence joins TRBV5-1 and TRBJ2-3; 11 bases fit TRBD2. Germline V CDR1 and CDR2: SGHRS, YFSETQ. The CDR3 runs 15 residues. The V gene end was trimmed by 5 bases and the J gene end by 4 bases; junction bases not matched to a gene: 6. The CDR3 sequence is CASSMGLAAPDTQYF. CDR3 coding DNA: TGCGCCAGCAGTATGGGACTAGCGGCCCCAGATACGCAGTATTTT.

This rearrangement joins TRBV4-2 to TRBJ2-7; D may be TRBD1 or TRBD2 (5 bases each). V lost 3 bases and J lost 5, with 20 bases in between. The germline gives CDR1 LGHNA, CDR2 YNFKEQ. The CDR3 has 16 amino acids. The CDR3 region is CASSHHHGAGFNEQYF. The DNA of the CDR3 is TGTGCCAGCAGCCACCATCACGGGGCAGGGTTCAACGAGCAGTACTTC.

The chain carries TRBV6-6 and TRBJ2-5, with a tentative D call TRBD2 (5 bases). With 4 bases removed from V and 2 bases from J, the gap between germline ends came to 14 bases. Germline V gene lookup returns CDR1 MNHNY and CDR2 SVGAGI (reference sequence). The CDR3 is 15 amino acids. The CDR3 loop is CASSWAAAGQETQYF. In nucleotides, the CDR3 is TGTGCCAGCAGTTGGGCAGCGGCAGGACAAGAGACCCAGTACTTC.

The gene calls are TRBV30 and TRBJ2-1, with 16 bases matching TRBD2. The CDR3 consists of 16 residues. Germline V gives CDR1 GTSNPN, CDR2 SVGIG (reference sequence). J lost 10 bases, V lost 3 bases, and 9 bases had no gene match. The CDR3 region has the DNA TGTGCCTGGAGCGGTACCGGGACTAGCGGGAGGGAAGAGCAGTTCTTC. It translates to CAWSGTGTSGREEQFF.

The rearrangement links TRBV27 to TRBJ1-4, with 8 bases aligning to TRBD1. CDR1 is MNHEY and CDR2 is SMNVEV in the germline V gene (reference sequence). The ends lost 6 bases at V and 3 bases at J; junction bases unmatched: 9. This CDR3 is built from 16 residues. CDR3 in DNA: TGTGCCAGCAGCCGACGACCGGGACAGGCTAATGAAAAACTGTTTTTT. This translates into CASSRRPGQANEKLFF.

This chain links TRBV19 with TRBJ2-7; D is uncertain. Trimming removed 1 base from V and 3 bases from J, with 7 bases in between. Germline V gives CDR1 LNHDA, CDR2 SQIVND (reference sequence). The CDR3 sequence is 13 residues long. Here the CDR3 DNA reads TGTGCCAGTAGTATAGGTTCGGGCTACGAGCAGTACTTC. Translating gives CASSIGSGYEQYF.

CDR3 amino acids: CASSPKGEVEQYF. The CDR3 DNA sequence: TGTGCCAGCTCACCAAAGGGGGAGGTCGAGCAGTACTTC. The V call is TRBV18, the J call TRBJ2-7; TRBD1 or TRBD2 may be the D gene (6 bases each). There are 13 residues in the CDR3. Germline V gene sequence: CDR1 KGHSH, CDR2 LQKENI. Trimming took off 2 bases at V and 6 bases at J, with 11 bases between the two ends.

This clone was picked up one time. The rearrangement joins TRBV21-1 to TRBJ1-5; the table assigns TRBD1, which was not confirmed against the DNA. TRBV21-1 corresponds to a pseudogene. The CDR3 spans 14 residues. The CDR3 coding sequence is TGTGCCAGCAGCAAAGGACAGGGGGATCAGCCCCAGCATTTT. Protein sequence: CASSKGQGDQPQHF.

The chain has TRBV4-1 and TRBJ1-6; D gene ambiguous. The CDR3 extends over 17 amino acids. V lost 6 bases, J lost 13 bases, and 28 bases lay in between. The germline V gene has CDR1 MGHRA and CDR2 YSYEKL. The CDR3 sequence: CASRTDFGYQKGGPLHF. The CDR3 bases are TGCGCCAGCAGGACGGATTTCGGATATCAAAAAGGTGGGCCCCTCCACTTT.

The J gene is TRBJ1-1, the V gene TRBV5-4; TRBD1 matches at 9 bases. The junction had 5 bases not matched to a gene; V was cut back by 4 bases and J by 1 base. The CDR3 spans 15 residues. CDR1 is SGHNT and CDR2 is YYREEE in the germline V gene (reference sequence). CDR3 sequence reads: CASSRQQGANTEAFF. The CDR3 nucleotides are TGTGCCAGCAGCCGACAACAGGGGGCGAACACTGAAGCTTTCTTT.

CDR3 nucleotides: TGTGCCAGCAGTCCTAGTCCGGGGGCTTCCTACGAGCAGTACTTC. Its protein product is CASSPSPGASYEQYF. The chain carries TRBV27 and TRBJ2-7; the D call may be TRBD1 or TRBD2 (6 bases each). The CDR3 has 15 residues. V was pared by 5 bases and J by 1 base, with 15 bases between. Germline lookup yields CDR1 MNHEY and CDR2 SMNVEV (reference sequence).

V usage is TRBV7-2 and J usage is TRBJ2-2; 7 bases map to TRBD2. The V segment lost 0 bases and the J segment 6 bases; nucleotides outside the gene matches: 10. This CDR3 is built from 17 residues. Per germline, CDR1 SGHTA and CDR2 FQGNSA. CDR3 DNA sequence: TGTGCCAGCAGCTTAGCGGGACTACCGTGGAGCGCCGGGGAGCTGTTTTTT. It yields the protein CASSLAGLPWSAGELFF.

The chain uses TRBV29-1 and TRBJ2-7; D is uncertain. The CDR3 is made up of 12 amino acids. V dropped 1 base and J dropped 5 bases, with 9 bases sitting between them. Germline-derived CDR1 and CDR2 are SQVTM and ANQGSEA. CDR3 bases: TGCAGCGTTGAAGTAGCCGGTGACGAGCAGTACTTC. Encoded protein: CSVEVAGDEQYF.

The chain carries TRBV15 and TRBJ1-3, with unresolved D. The ends were cut back, 0 bases at V and 0 bases at J, with 15 bases in the middle. This CDR3 region has 18 residues. Germline V gene data show CDR1 as LNHNV and CDR2 as YYDKDF (reference sequence). CDR3 residues: CATSRDPRQGFSGNTIYF. The CDR3 region has the DNA TGTGCCACCAGCAGAGACCCACGTCAAGGCTTCTCTGGAAACACCATATATTTT.

V and J are TRBV27 and TRBJ2-3; 7 bases map to TRBD2. Unmatched junction bases numbered 11, after V lost 6 bases and J lost 2 bases. Germline V gene sequence: CDR1 MNHEY, CDR2 SMNVEV (reference sequence). CDR3 size: 16 residues. The CDR3 here is CASSPKSSGYTDTQYF. Here the CDR3 DNA reads TGTGCCAGCAGCCCGAAATCTAGCGGCTACACAGATACGCAGTATTTT.

V and J are TRBV7-6 and TRBJ2-3; the D gene is possibly TRBD1 (6 bases). The CDR3 runs 12 residues. Germline V lookup: CDR1 SGHVS, CDR2 FNYEAQ. V gave up 5 bases and J gave up 5 bases, with 8 bases separating them. CDR3 sequence (DNA): TGTGCCAGCAGCCAAGGGGGAGATACGCAGTATTTT. Translated: CASSQGGDTQYF.

This clone was recorded only once. The V and J genes are TRBV6-6 and TRBJ2-3, with TRBD2 matching 7 bases. Germline V gives CDR1 MNHNY, CDR2 SVGAGI (reference sequence). J gave up 0 bases and V 2 bases, and 2 bases lay outside the gene matches. CDR3 length: 15 residues. CDR3 DNA sequence: TGTGCCAGCAGTTACAAGCGGGGAAGCACAGATACGCAGTATTTT. This sequence encodes CASSYKRGSTDTQYF.

The chain combines TRBV14 with TRBJ2-1, with 11 positions matching TRBD2. V dropped 4 bases and J dropped 4; count of bases not matched to a gene: 9. This CDR3 is built from 17 residues. Germline CDR1 SGHDN, CDR2 FVKESK. Here the CDR3 reads CASSPIAGGILYNEQFF. Here the CDR3 DNA reads TGTGCCAGCAGCCCCATAGCGGGAGGGATACTTTACAATGAGCAGTTCTTC.

The V and J genes are TRBV11-2 and TRBJ1-2; the match to TRBD1 covers 7 bases. The CDR3 is made up of 15 amino acids. V was pared by 4 bases and J by 5 bases, with 10 bases of the junction left unmatched. Germline CDR1 and CDR2: SGHAT and FQNNGV. This chain's CDR3 is CASSSTGTVTYGYTF. CDR3 coding DNA: TGTGCCAGCAGCTCAACCGGGACAGTGACTTATGGCTACACCTTC. Full variable domain (missing parts from reference TRBV11-2 and TRBJ1-2): EAGVAQSPRYKIIEKRQSVAFWCNPISGHATLYWYQQILGQGPKLLIQFQNNGVVDDSQLPKDRFSAERLKGVDSTLKIQPAKLEDSAVYLCASSSTGTVTYGYTFGSGTRLTVV.

The chain links TRBV7-9 to TRBJ2-7; 7 bases line up with TRBD1. The length of the CDR3 is 15 residues. The ends lost 1 base at V and 4 bases at J; junction bases unmatched: 7. The germline V gene has CDR1 SEHNR and CDR2 FQNEAQ (reference sequence). The CDR3 DNA follows: TGTGCCAGCAGCTTAGTAGGCAGGGGGTCGTACGAGCAGTACTTC. This sequence encodes CASSLVGRGSYEQYF.

This clone is a singleton in its sample. The rearrangement links TRBV4-2 to TRBJ2-1; either TRBD1 or TRBD2 may supply D (6 bases each). The CDR3 contains 17 residues. V lost 4 bases and J 6 bases, leaving 22 bases between the germline ends. Germline CDR1 and CDR2: LGHNA and YNFKEQ. The CDR3 DNA reads TGTGCCAGCAGCCCGGGGGTGTCCAGGGGTGGCATCAATGAGCAGTTCTTC. This translates into CASSPGVSRGGINEQFF.

This chain links TRBV6-1 with TRBJ2-2, with D perhaps TRBD1 (5 bases). The CDR3 runs 14 residues. The germline V and J ends were trimmed by 3 bases and 6 bases, with 11 bases remaining between them. Looked up from germline, CDR1 is MNHNS and CDR2 is SASEGT. The CDR3 loop is CASSDNRIAGELFF. The CDR3 region has the DNA TGTGCCAGCAGTGACAACAGGATCGCCGGGGAGCTGTTTTTT.

The chain is built from TRBV4-2 and TRBJ2-2, with no clear D. V lost 0 bases and J 5 bases, leaving 13 bases between the germline ends. Per the germline V gene, CDR1 is LGHNA and CDR2 is YNFKEQ. This CDR3 comprises 16 residues. CDR3 sequence: CASSQEGDSPTGELFF. The CDR3 nucleotides are TGTGCCAGCAGCCAAGAAGGCGATAGCCCTACCGGGGAGCTGTTTTTT.

The chain is built from TRBV5-1 and TRBJ2-2; weak D call: TRBD1 (6 bases). In germline, CDR1 is SGHRS, CDR2 YFSETQ. The CDR3 extends over 14 amino acids. V was clipped by 4 bases and J by 3 bases, with 10 bases between them. CDR3 sequence reads: CASSKDRYTGELFF. Here the CDR3 DNA reads TGCGCCAGCAGCAAGGACAGATACACCGGGGAGCTGTTTTTT.

V is TRBV5-1 and J is TRBJ2-3, with 10 bases matching TRBD2. The trim removed 1 base at V and 4 bases at J, leaving 3 bases unmatched. Per germline, CDR1 SGHRS and CDR2 YFSETQ. This CDR3 spans 15 amino acids. This CDR3 reads CASSLLAGDADTQYF. CDR3 nucleotides: TGCGCCAGCAGCTTGCTAGCGGGAGATGCAGATACGCAGTATTTT.

This clone appeared a single time. DNA for the CDR3: TGTGCCAGCAGCTCAAAGGGACAGACGAACACTGAAGCTTTCTTT. The encoded protein is CASSSKGQTNTEAFF. The V call is TRBV9, the J call TRBJ1-1, with 7 bases identical to TRBD1. Germline V gene data show CDR1 as SGDLS and CDR2 as YYNGEE. With 4 bases clipped from V and 1 base from J, the junction kept 7 bases outside the gene matches. This CDR3 region has 15 residues. Combining the CDR3 with reference TRBV9 and TRBJ1-1 gives the whole variable domain DSGVTQTPKHLITATGQRVTLRCSPRSGDLSVYWYQQSLDQGLQFLIQYYNGEERAKGNILERFSAQQFPDLHSELNLSSLELGDSALYFCASSSKGQTNTEAFFGQGTRLTVV.

This clone occurred once. The chain joins TRBV7-2 to TRBJ2-3; TRBD2 matches 7 bases. CDR1 is SGHTA and CDR2 is FQGNSA in the germline V gene. V trimming: 6 bases; J trimming: 4 bases; junction bases outside the gene matches: 10. The CDR3 totals 15 residues. CDR3 bases: TGTGCCAGCAGACCAGGACTAGGAGGAGCAGATACGCAGTATTTT. This translates into CASRPGLGGADTQYF. Complete variable domain (other parts from reference TRBV7-2 and TRBJ2-3): GAGVSQSPSNKVTEKGKDVELRCDPISGHTALYWYRQSLGQGLEFLIYFQGNSAPDKSGLPSDRFSAERTGGSVSTLTIQRTQQEDSAVYLCASRPGLGGADTQYFGPGTRLTVL.

The chain combines TRBV5-4 with TRBJ2-3; 9 bases are a match to TRBD2. The ends lost 3 bases at V and 2 bases at J; junction bases unmatched: 4. Germline-derived CDR1 and CDR2 are SGHNT and YYREEE (reference sequence). The CDR3 has 15 residues. The CDR3 loop reads CASSSASGATDTQYF. The CDR3 DNA sequence: TGTGCCAGCAGCTCGGCTAGCGGGGCCACAGATACGCAGTATTTT.